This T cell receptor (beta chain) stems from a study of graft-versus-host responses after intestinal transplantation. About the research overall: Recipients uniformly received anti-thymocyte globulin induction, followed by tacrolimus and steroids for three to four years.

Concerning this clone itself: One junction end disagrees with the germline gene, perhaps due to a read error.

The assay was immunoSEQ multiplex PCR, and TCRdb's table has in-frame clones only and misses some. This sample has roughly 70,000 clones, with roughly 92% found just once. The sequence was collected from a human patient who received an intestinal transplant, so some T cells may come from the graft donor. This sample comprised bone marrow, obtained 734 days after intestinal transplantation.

The CDR3 region is CASSPLGGRGTGSNEQFF. DNA of the CDR3: TGCGCCAGCAGCCCGCTGGGGGGGAGGGGGACAGGGAGTAATGAGCAGTTCTTC. The chain joins TRBV9 to TRBJ2-1; TRBD1 aligns across 9 bases. This CDR3 region has 18 residues. Per the germline V gene, CDR1 is SGDLS and CDR2 is YYNGEE.